This TCR beta chain was found in a study of cytomegalovirus exposure and HLA in healthy donors. Per germline, CDR1 SGHRS and CDR2 YFSETQ. This CDR3 is built from 15 residues. Trimming cost V 8 bases and J 4 bases; bases outside gene matches: 12. Both 60 Vbeta primers and 13 Jbeta primers went into the PCR. Assay used: immunoSEQ multiplex PCR; TCRdb lists only in-frame clones, some missing. This sample carries 75,000 to 95,000 clones, around 77% of them seen once, and the ten largest clones take around 3.2%. The TCR was taken from a man in his forties or fifties in good health and CMV-seronegative. Sequencing was done on a sample of PBMCs. The chain couples TRBV5-1 to TRBJ2-1; the match to TRBD1 covers 7 bases. The CDR3 bases are TGCGCCAGTAGACTTCCAGGGGGAGTATACAATGAGCAGTTCTTC. Translation gives CASRLPGGVYNEQFF.